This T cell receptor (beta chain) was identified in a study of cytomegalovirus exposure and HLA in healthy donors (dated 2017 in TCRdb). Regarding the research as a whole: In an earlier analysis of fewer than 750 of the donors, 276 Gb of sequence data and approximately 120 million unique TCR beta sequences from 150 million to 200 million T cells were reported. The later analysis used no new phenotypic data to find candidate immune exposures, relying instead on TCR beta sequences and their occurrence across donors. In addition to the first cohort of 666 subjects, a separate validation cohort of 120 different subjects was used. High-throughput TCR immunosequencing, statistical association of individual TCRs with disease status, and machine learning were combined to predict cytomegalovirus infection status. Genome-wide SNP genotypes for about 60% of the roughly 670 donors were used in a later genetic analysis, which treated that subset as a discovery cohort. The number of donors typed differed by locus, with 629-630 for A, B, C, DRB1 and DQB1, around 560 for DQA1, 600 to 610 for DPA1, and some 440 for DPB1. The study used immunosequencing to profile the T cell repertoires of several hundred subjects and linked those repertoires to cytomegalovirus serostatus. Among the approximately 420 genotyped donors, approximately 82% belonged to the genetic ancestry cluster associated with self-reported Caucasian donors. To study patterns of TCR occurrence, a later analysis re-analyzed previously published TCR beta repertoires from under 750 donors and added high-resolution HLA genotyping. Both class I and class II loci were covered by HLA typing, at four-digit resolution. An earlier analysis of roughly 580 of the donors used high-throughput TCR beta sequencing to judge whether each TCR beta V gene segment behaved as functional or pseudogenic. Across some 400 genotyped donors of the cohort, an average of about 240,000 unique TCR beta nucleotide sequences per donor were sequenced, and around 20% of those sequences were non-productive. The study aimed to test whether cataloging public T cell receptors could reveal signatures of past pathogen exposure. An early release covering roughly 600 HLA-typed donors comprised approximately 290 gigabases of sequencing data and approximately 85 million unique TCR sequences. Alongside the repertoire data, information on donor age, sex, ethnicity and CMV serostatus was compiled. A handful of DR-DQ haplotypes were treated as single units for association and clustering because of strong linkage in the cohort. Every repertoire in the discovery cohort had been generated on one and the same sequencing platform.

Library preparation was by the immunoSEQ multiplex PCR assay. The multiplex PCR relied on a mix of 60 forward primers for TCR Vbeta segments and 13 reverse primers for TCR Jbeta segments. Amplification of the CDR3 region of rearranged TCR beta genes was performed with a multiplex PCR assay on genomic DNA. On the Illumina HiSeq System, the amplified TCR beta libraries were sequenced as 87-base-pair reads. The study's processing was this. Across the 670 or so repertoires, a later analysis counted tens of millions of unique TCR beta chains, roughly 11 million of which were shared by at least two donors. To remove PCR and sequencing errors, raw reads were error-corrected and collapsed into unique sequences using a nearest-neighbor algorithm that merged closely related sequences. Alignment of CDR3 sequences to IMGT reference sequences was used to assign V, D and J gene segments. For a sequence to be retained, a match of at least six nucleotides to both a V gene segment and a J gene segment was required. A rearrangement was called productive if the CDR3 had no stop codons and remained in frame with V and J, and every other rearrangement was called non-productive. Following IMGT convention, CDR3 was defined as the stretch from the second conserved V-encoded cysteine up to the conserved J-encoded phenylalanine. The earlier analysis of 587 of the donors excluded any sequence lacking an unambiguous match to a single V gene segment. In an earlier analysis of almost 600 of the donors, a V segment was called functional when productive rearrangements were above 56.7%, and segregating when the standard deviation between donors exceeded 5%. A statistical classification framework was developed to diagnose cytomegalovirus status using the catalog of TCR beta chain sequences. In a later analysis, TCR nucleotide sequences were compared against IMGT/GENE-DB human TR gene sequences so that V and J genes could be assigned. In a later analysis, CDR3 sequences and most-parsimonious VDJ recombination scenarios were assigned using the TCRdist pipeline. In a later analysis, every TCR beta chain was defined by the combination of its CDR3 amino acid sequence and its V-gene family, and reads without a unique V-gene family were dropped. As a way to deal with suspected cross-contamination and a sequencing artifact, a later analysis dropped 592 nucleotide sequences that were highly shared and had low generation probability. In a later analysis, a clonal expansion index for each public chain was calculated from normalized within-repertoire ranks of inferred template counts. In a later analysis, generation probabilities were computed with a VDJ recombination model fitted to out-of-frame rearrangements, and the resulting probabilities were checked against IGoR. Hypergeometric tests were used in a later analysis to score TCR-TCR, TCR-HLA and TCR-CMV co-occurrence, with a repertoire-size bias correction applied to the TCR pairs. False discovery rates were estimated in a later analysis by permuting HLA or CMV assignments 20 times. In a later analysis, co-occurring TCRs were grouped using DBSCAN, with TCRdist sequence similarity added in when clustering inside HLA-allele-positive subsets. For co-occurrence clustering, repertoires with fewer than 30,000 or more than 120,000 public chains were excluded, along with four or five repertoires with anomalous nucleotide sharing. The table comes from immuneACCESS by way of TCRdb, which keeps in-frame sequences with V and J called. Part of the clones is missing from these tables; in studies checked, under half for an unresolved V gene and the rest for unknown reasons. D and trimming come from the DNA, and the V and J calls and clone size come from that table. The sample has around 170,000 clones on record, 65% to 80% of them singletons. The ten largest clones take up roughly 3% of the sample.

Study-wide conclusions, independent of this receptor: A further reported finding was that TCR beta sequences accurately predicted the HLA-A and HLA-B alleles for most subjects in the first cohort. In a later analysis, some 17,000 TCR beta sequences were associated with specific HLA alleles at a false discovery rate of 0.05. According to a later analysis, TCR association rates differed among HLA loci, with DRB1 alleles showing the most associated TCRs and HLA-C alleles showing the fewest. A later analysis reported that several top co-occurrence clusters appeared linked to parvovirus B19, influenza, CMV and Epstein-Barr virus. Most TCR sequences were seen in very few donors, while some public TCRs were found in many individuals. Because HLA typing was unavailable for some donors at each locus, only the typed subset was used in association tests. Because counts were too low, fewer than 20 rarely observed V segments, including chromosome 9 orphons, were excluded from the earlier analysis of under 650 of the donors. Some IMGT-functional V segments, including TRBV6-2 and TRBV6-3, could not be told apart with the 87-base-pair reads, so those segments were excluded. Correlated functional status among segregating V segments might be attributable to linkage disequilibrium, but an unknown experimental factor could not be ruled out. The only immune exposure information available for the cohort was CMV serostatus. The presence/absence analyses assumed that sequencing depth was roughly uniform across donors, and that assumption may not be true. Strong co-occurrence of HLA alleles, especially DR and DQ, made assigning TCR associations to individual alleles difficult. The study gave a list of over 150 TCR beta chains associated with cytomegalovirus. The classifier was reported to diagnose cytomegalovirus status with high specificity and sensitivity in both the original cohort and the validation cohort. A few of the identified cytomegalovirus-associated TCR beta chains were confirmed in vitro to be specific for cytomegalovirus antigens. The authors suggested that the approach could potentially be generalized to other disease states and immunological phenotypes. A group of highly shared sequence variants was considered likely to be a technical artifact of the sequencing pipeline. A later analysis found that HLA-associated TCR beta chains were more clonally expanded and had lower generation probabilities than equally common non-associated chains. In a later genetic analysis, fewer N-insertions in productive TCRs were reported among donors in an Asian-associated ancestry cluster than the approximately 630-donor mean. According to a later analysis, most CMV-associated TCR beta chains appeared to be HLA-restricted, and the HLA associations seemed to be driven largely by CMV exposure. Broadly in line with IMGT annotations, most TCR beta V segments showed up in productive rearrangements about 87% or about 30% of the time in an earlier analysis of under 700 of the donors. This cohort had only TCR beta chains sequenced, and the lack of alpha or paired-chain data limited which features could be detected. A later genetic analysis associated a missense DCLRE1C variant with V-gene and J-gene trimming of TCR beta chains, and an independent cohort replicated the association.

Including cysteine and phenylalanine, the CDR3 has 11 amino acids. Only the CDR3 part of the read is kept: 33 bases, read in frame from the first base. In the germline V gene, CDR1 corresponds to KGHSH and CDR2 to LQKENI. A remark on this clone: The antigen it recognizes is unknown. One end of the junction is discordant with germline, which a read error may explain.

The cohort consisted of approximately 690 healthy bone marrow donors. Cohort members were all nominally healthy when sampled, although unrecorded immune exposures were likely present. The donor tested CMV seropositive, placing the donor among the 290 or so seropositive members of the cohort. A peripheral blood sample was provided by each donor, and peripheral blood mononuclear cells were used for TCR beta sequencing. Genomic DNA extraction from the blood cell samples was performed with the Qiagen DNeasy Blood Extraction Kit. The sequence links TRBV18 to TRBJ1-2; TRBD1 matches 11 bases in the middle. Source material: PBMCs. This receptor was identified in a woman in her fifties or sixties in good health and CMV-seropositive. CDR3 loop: CASSPGQGALF. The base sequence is TGTGCCAGCTCACCCGGACAGGGGGCTTTATTC. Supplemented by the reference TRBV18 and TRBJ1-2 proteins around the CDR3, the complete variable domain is NAGVMQNPRHLVRRRGQEARLRCSPMKGHSHVYWYRQLPEEGLKFMVYLQKENIIDESGMPKERFSAEFPKEGPSILRIQQVVRGDSAAYFCASSPGQGALFGSGTRLTVV.